This T cell receptor (beta chain) derives from a study of memory CD4+ T cells and cytomegalovirus serostatus (dated by TCRdb to between 2018 and 2020). Study-wide context: The cohort included around 35 healthy adults from Belgium, of whom 9 were CMV seropositive and about 24 were CMV seronegative. The study sequenced CD4+ memory TCRbeta repertoires of a Belgian cohort with known cytomegalovirus serostatus to replicate a published TCR-based CMV serostatus classifier. Paper-wide results and their limitations: Unlike the original study, which covered naive and memory CD4+ and CD8+ populations, the Belgian study sequenced only CD4+CD45RO+ memory cells. Of 170 or so previously reported CMV-associated TCRbeta sequences, 67 appeared in the CD4+ memory repertoires, each in one to five individuals. On the Belgian cohort, the classifier built on the original framework reached a median bootstrapped AUC of almost 0.96, with a 95% CI of 0.76-1.00. Results were interpreted as suggesting that the CMV-associated TCR signature is largely present in the CD4+ memory repertoire. For CMV serostatus prediction, a median bootstrapped AUC of approximately 0.95 was reached with the original framework, and a median bootstrapped AUC of approximately 0.89 was reached with a US-trained random forest.

Single viable CD3+CD4+CD8-CD45RO+ cells were sorted as memory CD4+ T cells on a FACSAria II. To determine CMV serostatus, a Roche Elecsys assay was used that detects serum IgG against CMV pp150, pp28, p38 and p52. Following thawing, total CD4+ T cells were enriched through positive selection using CD4 magnetic microbeads. The samples came from a different study that was designed specifically to examine the CD4+ T cell memory repertoire. Peripheral blood mononuclear cells were isolated and cryopreserved following standard operating procedures; serum was stored at -80 °C. The staining used CD3-PerCP (BW264/56), CD4-APC (RPA-T4), CD45RO-PE (UCHT1) and CD8-Pacific Orange (3B5) antibodies, and Sytox blue was used to exclude non-viable cells. V is cut back by 4 bases and J by 1 base, with 5 bases in the junction unmatched. Per the germline V gene (reference sequence), GTSNPN is the CDR1 and SVGIG is the CDR2. The CDR3 runs 14 residues from the cysteine to the phenylalanine. The CDR3 DNA has 42 bases and is translated from base 1.

Genomic DNA was extracted from sorted cells with the Quick-DNA Microprep Kit. TCRbeta DNA was amplified with the immunoSEQ hsTCRbeta kit following the manufacturer's protocol. An Illumina MiSeq instrument was used to sequence the TCRbeta libraries. On the study's bioinformatics: Removing out-of-frame sequences left 2,204,828 distinct TCRbeta sequences, an average of about 70,000 per individual. Two values were used to score each individual: the count of under 200 previously reported CMV-associated TCRbeta sequences and the total count of productive distinct TCRbeta sequences. A beta-binomial model was reimplemented in Python, and scikit-learn random forests with default parameters were trained on US cohort data. Classifier performance on the Belgian cohort was reported as the median AUC with percentile confidence intervals calculated over 10,000 bootstrap iterations. The table was pulled from immuneACCESS by TCRdb, which kept in-frame rearrangements only. Such tables lose some clones; where checked, under half of the loss comes from unresolved V genes, and the rest has no known cause. V and J calls and clone size are those listed in that table; D and trimming were worked out from the DNA. The sample table shows some 60,000 clones, and 70% to 85% are seen once. 2.6% of the sample is taken by the ten largest.

Details on this clone: Its cognate antigen has yet to be identified. No much larger clone exists at a distance of one base, and base qualities are not known.

Sequenced sample: memory CD4+ T cells from blood. This TCR was recovered from an adult in good health and CMV-seropositive. Recombination connected TRBV30 to TRBJ1-1; a stretch of 8 junction bases matches TRBD1. The DNA sequence reads TGTGCCTGGACCCTAGACAGGGGGAACACTGAAGCTTTCTTT. Its translation reads: CAWTLDRGNTEAFF. Beyond the CDR3, the reference TRBV30 and TRBJ1-1 genes provide the residues; the full variable domain reads: SQTIHQWPATLVQPVGSPLSLECTVEGTSNPNLYWYRQAAGRGLQLLFYSVGIGQISSEVPQNLSASRPQDRQFILSSKKLLLSDSGFYLCAWTLDRGNTEAFFGQGTRLTVV.